What follows describes a single T cell receptor (beta chain). These data belong to a study of response to subunit inactivated influenza vaccine. V lost 1 base and J 3 bases, leaving 14 bases between the germline ends. There are 15 residues in the CDR3. Germline-derived CDR1 and CDR2 are SGHRS and YFSETQ. TCRdb analysed the RT-PCR reads with MiXCR anew, one entry per CDR3 protein. This table holds around 570,000 distinct CDR3 sequences, over 9% found once. These data are also associated with another study on T cells expressing NK-cell markers. That publication notes: As the method of synthesis, 5'RACE template switching with UMIs yielded TCR beta cDNA. Sorted CD3+CD56-NKG2C+, CD3+CD56+NKG2C- and CD3+CD56+NKG2C+ T cells were the source of the TCR beta repertoires. One of the eight sequenced donors was seronegative, whereas the other seven were HCMV-seropositive.

This receptor was identified in a man in his fifties or sixties who received an inactivated influenza vaccine. The sample was PBMCs from blood, taken on the day of vaccination. The chain recombines TRBV5-1 with TRBJ2-7; the D call may be TRBD1 or TRBD2 (5 bases each). The CDR3 region is CASSLSGPGSYEQYF. Written as DNA, the CDR3 is TGCGCCAGCAGCTTGTCAGGGCCGGGGAGCTACGAGCAGTACTTC.